This T cell receptor (beta chain) was captured in a study of blood T cell repertoires in COVID-19 (dated by TCRdb to about 2020). As for the study more broadly: Samples covering the acute and convalescent phases of COVID-19 were provided by collaborators in the United States, Italy and Spain. The prospective study material was composed of cDNA or gDNA derived from T cells, B-cell-depleted T cells, or PBMCs. The dataset comprised deeply sampled blood TCRbeta repertoires from subjects exposed to, actively infected with, or recovered from COVID-19. The samples were drawn from two sources: the first 160 participants of the ongoing ImmuneRACE study, and 1,254 subjects contributed by 6 global collaborators. Where available, HLA class I and class II types were taken from metadata supplied by the sample provider and were not determined by assay-based typing. The repertoires were made available in a free public database intended to serve as a resource for research on the immune response to SARS-CoV-2. Nearly every sample came with metadata listing a de-identified subject ID, COVID-19 status, age in years and sex.

The research as a whole found: Clinical and demographic metadata were provided uncurated, with the amount varying by source and participant.

CDR1 LGHDT and CDR2 YNNKEL are derived from the germline V gene (reference sequence). The V and J ends are trimmed by 2 bases and 6 bases, leaving 17 bases between them. Taken from cysteine to phenylalanine, the CDR3 has 16 residues. The DNA shown is the 48-base CDR3, in frame from base 1. Collaborating institutions collected whole blood in K2EDTA tubes following their own protocols. For TCRbeta analysis, collaborator samples were shipped as frozen whole blood, as isolated PBMCs, or as DNA extracted from either sample type. Note on this clone: No antigen is known for it. It has no much larger one-base neighbor in the sample; base qualities were not kept.

TCRbeta CDR3 regions were amplified from genomic DNA using the immunoSEQ Assay, a bias-controlled multiplex PCR. The study's processing was this. Nucleated cell counts per sample were estimated from amplification of reference gene primers within the assay. To quantify the absolute abundance of each unique TCRbeta CDR3 rearrangement, sequence reads were collapsed and filtered. For each sample, productive Simpson clonality was calculated as the square root of Simpson's diversity index over productive rearrangements. The clones in this table, taken by TCRdb from immuneACCESS, are in-frame only. Not every clone is retained; where verified, under half of the shortfall comes from an unresolved V gene, and the cause of the rest is unknown. The V and J calls and clone size were taken over from that table, and D and trimming were inferred from the DNA. Within this sample are approximately 68,000 clones, with approximately 87% of them counted one time only. Of the sample, roughly 4.4% is held by the ten largest clones.

The chain is made from TRBV3-1 (or the pseudogene TRBV3-2) and TRBJ2-4; 5 matching bases give a weak D call of TRBD2. The material sequenced was peripheral blood. The source is a man between 45 and 60 years old with active COVID-19. CDR3 reads: CASSQNEGRPLNIQYF. The bases are TGTGCCAGCAGCCAAAACGAGGGCAGACCATTAAACATTCAGTACTTC.